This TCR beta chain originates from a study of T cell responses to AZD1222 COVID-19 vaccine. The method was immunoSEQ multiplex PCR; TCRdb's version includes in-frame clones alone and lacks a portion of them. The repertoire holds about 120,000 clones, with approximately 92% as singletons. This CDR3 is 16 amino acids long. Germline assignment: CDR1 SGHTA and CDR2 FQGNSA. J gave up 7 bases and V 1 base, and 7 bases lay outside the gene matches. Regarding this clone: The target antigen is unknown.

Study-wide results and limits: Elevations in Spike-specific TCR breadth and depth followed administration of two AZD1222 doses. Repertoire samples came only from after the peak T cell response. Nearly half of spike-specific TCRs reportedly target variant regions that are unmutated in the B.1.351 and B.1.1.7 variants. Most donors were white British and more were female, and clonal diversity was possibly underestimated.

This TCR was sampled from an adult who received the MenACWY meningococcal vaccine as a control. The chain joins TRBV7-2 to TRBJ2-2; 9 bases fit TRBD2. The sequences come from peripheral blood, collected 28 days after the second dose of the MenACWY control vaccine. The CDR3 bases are TGTGCCAGCAGCTTAGATGCGGGGGGGCTCGGCGGGGAGCTGTTTTTT. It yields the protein CASSLDAGGLGGELFF.